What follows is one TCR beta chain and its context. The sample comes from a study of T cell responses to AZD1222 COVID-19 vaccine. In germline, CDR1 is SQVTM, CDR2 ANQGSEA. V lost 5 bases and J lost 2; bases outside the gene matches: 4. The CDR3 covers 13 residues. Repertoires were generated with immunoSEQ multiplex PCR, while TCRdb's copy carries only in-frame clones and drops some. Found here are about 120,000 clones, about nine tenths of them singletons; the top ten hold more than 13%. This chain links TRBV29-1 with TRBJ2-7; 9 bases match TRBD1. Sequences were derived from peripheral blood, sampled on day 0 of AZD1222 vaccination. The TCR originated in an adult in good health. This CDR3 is CSVRTGAAYEQYF. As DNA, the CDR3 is TGCAGCGTTAGGACAGGGGCGGCCTACGAGCAGTACTTC.